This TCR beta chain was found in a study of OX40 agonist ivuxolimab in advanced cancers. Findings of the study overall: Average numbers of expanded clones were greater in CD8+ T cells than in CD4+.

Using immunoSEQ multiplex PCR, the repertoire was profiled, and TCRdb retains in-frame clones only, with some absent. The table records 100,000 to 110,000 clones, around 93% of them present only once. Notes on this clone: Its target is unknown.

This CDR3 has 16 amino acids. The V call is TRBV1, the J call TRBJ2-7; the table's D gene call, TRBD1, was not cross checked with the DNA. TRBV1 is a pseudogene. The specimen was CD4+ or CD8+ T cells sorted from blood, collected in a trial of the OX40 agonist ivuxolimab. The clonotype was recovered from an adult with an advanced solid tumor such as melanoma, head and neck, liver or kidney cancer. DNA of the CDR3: TGCACCAGCAGCCAAGATCGGCCGGCAGGATTGGGCGAGCAGTACTTC. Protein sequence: CTSSQDRPAGLGEQYF.